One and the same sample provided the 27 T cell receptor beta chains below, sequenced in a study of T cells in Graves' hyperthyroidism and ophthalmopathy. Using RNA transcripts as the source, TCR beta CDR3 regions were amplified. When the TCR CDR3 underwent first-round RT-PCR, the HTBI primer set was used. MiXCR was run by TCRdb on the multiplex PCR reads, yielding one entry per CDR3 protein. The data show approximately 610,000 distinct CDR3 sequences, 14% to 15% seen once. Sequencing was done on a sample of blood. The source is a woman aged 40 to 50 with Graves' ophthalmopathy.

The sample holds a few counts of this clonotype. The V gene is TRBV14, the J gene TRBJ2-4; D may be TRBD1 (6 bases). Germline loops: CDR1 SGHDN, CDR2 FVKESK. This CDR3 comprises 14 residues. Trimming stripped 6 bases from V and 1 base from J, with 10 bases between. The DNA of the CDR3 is TGTGCCAGCAGTCAGGGGTTTGCCAAAAACATTCAGTACTTC. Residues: CASSQGFAKNIQYF.

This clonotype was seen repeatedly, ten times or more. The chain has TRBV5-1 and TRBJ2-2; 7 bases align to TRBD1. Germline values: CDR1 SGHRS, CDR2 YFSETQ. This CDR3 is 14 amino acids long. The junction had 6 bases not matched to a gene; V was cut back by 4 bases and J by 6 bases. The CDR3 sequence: CASSRGQTPGELFF. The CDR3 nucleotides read TGCGCCAGCAGCAGGGGACAGACTCCCGGGGAGCTGTTTTTT.

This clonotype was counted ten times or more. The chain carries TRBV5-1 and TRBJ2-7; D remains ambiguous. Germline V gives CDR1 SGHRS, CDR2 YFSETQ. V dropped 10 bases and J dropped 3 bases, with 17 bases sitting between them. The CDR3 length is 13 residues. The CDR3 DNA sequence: TGCGCCGGTAATTCTAGTAACGACTACGAGCAGTACTTC. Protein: CAGNSSNDYEQYF.

The CDR3 spells CASTGLENKNIQYF. In DNA form, the CDR3 reads TGTGCCAGCACGGGACTAGAGAACAAAAACATTCAGTACTTC. The chain has TRBV6-2 or TRBV6-3 and TRBJ2-4, with 8 nucleotides matching TRBD2. From germline, CDR1 is MNHEY and CDR2 SVGEGT. The junction had 5 bases not matched to a gene; V was cut back by 7 bases and J by 3 bases. The CDR3 is 14 residues long.

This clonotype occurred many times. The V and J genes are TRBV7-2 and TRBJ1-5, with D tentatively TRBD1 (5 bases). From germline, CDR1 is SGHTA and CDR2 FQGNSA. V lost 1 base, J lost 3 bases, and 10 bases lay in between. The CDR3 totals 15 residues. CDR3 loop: CASSLVRQTNQPQHF. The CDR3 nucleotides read TGTGCCAGCAGCTTAGTCAGACAGACCAATCAGCCCCAGCATTTT.

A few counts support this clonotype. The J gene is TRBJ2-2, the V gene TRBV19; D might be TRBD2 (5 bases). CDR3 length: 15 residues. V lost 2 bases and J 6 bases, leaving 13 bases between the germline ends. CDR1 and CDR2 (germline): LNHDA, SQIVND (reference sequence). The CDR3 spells CASSINADFSGELFF. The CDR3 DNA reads TGTGCCAGTAGTATAAACGCGGACTTTTCCGGGGAGCTGTTTTTT. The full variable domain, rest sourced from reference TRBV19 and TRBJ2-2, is DGGITQSPKYLFRKEGQNVTLSCEQNLNHDAMYWYRQDPGQGLRLIYYSQIVNDFQKGDIAEGYSVSREKKESFPLTVTSAQKNPTAFYLCASSINADFSGELFFGEGSRLTVL.

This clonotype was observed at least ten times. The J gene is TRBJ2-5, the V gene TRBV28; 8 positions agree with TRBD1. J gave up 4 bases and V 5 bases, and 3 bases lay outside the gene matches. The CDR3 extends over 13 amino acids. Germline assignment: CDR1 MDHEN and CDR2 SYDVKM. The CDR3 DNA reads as TGTGCCAGCAGTCAGACAGGGGTAGAGACCCAGTACTTC. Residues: CASSQTGVETQYF.

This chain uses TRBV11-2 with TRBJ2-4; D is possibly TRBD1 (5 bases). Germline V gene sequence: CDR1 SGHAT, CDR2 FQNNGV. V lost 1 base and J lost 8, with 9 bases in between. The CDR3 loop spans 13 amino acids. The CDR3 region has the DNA TGTGCCAGCAGCTTAGGGATAGGGGACATTCAGTACTTC. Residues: CASSLGIGDIQYF.

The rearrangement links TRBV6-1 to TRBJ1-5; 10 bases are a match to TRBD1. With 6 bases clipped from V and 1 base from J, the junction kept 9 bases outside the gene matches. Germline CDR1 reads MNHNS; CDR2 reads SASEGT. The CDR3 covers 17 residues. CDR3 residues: CASRVTPGQGSNQPQHF. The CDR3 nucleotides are TGTGCCAGCAGGGTAACTCCGGGACAGGGGAGCAATCAGCCCCAGCATTTT.

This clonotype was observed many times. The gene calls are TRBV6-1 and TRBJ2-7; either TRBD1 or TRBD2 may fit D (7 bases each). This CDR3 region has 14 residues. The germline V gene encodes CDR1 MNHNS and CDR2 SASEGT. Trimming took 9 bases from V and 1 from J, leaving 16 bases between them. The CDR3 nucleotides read TGTGCCAGTGAAGAGCGGGACAGTTCCTACGAGCAGTACTTC. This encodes CASEERDSSYEQYF.

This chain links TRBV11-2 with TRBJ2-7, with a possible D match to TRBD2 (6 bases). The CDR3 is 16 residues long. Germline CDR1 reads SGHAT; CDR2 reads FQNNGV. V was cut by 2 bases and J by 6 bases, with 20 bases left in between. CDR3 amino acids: CASSLKEAGLATEQYF. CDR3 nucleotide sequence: TGTGCCAGCAGCTTAAAGGAGGCGGGGCTAGCGACCGAGCAGTACTTC. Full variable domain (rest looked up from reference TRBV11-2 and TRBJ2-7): EAGVAQSPRYKIIEKRQSVAFWCNPISGHATLYWYQQILGQGPKLLIQFQNNGVVDDSQLPKDRFSAERLKGVDSTLKIQPAKLEDSAVYLCASSLKEAGLATEQYFGPGTRLTVT.

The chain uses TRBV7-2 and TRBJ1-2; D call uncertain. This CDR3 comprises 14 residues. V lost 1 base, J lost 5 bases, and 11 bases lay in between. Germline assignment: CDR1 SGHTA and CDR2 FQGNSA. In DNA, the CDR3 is TGTGCCAGCAGCTTAGGGCGTACTCGGTATGGCTACACCTTC. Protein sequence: CASSLGRTRYGYTF.

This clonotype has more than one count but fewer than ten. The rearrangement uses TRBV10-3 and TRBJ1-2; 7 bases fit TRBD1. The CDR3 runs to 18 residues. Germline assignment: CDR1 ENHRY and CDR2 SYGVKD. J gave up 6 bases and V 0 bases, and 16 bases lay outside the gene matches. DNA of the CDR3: TGTGCCATCAGTGAGTCCACAGGGGATCCGCGGAGCTCGAATGGCTACACCTTC. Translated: CAISESTGDPRSSNGYTF.

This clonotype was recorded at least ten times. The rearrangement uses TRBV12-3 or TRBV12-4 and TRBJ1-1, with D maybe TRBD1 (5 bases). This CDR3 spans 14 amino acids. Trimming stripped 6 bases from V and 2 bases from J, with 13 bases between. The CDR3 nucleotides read TGTGCCAGCAGGGGGGGAGGGGAAAACACTGAAGCTTTCTTT. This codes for CASRGGGENTEAFF.

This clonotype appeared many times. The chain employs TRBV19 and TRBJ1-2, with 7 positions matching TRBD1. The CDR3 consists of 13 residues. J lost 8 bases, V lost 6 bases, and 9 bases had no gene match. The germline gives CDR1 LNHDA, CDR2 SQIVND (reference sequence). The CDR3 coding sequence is TGTGCCAGTAGACCTCAGGGGGAGGGAGGCTACACCTTC. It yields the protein CASRPQGEGGYTF.

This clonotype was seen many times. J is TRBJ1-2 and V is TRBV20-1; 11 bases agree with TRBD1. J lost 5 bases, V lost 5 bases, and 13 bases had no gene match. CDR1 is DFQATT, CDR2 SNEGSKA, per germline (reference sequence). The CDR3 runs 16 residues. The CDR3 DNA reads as TGCAGTGCTTCCGGGACAGGGGGACCATCGAGGTATGGCTACACCTTC. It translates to CSASGTGGPSRYGYTF.

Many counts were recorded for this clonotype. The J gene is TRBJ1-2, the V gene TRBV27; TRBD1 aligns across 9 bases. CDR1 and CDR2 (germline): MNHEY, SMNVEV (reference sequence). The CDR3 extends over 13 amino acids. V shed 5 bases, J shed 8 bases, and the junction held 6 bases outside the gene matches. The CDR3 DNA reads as TGTGCCAGCAGTCAACAGGGGGCTAGGGGCTACACCTTC. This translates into CASSQQGARGYTF.

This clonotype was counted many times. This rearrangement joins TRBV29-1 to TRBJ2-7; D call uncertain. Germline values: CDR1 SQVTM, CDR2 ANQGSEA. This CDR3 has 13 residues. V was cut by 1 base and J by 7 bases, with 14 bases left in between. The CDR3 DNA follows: TGCAGCGTTGAAGGTCCAGGAAAAGAGGAGCAGTACTTC. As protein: CSVEGPGKEEQYF.

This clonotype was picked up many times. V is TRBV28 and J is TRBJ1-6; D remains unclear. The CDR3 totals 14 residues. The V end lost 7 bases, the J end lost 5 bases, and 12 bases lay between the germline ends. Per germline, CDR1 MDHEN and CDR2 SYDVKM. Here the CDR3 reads CASIHDGHNSPLHF. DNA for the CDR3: TGTGCCAGCATCCACGACGGGCATAATTCACCCCTCCACTTT. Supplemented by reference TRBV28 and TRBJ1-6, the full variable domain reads DVKVTQSSRYLVKRTGEKVFLECVQDMDHENMFWYRQDPGLGLRLIYFSYDVKMKEKGDIPEGYSVSREKKERFSLILESASTNQTSMYLCASIHDGHNSPLHFGNGTRLTVT.

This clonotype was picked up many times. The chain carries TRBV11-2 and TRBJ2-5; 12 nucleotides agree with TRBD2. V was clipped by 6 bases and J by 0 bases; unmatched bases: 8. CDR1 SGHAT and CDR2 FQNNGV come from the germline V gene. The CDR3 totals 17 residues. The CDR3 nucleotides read TGTGCCAGCAGTTTCACTAGCGGGAGGACCAACCAAGAGACCCAGTACTTC. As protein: CASSFTSGRTNQETQYF.

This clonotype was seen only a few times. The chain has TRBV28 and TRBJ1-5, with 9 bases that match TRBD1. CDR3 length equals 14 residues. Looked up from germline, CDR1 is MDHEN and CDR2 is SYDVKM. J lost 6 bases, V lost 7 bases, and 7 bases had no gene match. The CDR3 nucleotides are TGTGCCAGCACCGCGACAGGGGGGAGTCAGCCCCAGCATTTT. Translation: CASTATGGSQPQHF.

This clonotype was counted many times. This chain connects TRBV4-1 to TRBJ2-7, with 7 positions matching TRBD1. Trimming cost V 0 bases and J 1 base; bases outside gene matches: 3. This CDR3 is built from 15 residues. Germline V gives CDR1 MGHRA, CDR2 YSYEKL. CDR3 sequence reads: CASSQEGGESYEQYF. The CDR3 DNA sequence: TGCGCCAGCAGCCAAGAAGGGGGCGAGTCCTACGAGCAGTACTTC.

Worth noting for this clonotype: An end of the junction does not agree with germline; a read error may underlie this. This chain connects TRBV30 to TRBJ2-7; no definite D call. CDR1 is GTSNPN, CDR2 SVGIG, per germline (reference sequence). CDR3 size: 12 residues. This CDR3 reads CAWSVSPYERYF. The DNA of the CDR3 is TGTGCCTGGAGTGTAAGCCCCTACGAGCGGTACTTC.

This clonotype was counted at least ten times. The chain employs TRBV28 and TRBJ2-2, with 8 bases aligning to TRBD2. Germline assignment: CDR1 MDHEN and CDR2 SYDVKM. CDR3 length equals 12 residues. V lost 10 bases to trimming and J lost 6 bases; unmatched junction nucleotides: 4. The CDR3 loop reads CATTGGAGELFF. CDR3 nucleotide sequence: TGTGCCACTACGGGGGGGGCCGGGGAGCTGTTTTTT.

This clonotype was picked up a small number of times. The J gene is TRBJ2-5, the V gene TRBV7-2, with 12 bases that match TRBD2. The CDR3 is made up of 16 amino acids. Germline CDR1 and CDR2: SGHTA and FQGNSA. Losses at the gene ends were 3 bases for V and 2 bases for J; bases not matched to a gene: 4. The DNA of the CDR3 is TGTGCCAGCAGCTTTATCGGACTAGCGGGACAAGAGACCCAGTACTTC. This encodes CASSFIGLAGQETQYF.

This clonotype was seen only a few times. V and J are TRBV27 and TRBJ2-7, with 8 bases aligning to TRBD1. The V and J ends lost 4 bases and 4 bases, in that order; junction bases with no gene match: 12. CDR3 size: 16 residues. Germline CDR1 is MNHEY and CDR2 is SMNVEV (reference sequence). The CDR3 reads CASSSERETGDYEQYF. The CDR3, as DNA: TGTGCCAGCAGTTCCGAACGAGAGACAGGGGATTACGAGCAGTACTTC.

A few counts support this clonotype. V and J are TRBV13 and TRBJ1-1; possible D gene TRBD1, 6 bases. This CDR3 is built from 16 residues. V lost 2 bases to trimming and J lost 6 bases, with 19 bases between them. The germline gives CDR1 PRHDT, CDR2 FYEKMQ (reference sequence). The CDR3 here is CASSLRGRVGQPEAFF. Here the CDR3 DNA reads TGTGCCAGCAGCTTAAGGGGGAGGGTTGGGCAGCCTGAAGCTTTCTTT. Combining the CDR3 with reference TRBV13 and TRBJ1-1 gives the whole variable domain AAGVIQSPRHLIKEKRETATLKCYPIPRHDTVYWYQQGPGQDPQFLISFYEKMQSDKGSIPDRFSAQQFSDYHSELNMSSLELGDSALYFCASSLRGRVGQPEAFFGQGTRLTVV.